The 26 T cell receptor beta chains presented below share a single source sample, sequenced in a study of shared clonotypes between healthy human individuals (TCRdb year 2020). The library was generated by the immunoSEQ multiplex PCR assay. Here the immuneACCESS table is served through TCRdb, limited to in-frame sequences with V and J called. Missing clones are a known gap in these copies; in checked studies unresolved V genes cover under half, and the rest lacks a known reason. The sample records millions of clones, around nine tenths of which are singletons. The ten top clones hold over 0.12% of the sample. The sequenced sample consisted of naive CD4+ T cells sorted from blood. Per the publication, the cell subset or site label means: CD45RA+ positively selected. The receptors originated from a man younger than 35 in good health.

Details on this clone: Within the sample, other DNA sequences also encode this same CDR3. This chain uses TRBV5-1 with TRBJ2-7; possibly TRBD1 for D (6 bases). The CDR3 is 14 amino acids. Between the trimmed V and J ends, which lost 0 bases and 1 base, there was a span of 8 bases. Per germline, CDR1 SGHRS and CDR2 YFSETQ. This CDR3 reads CASSLGQVSYEQYF. The CDR3 DNA reads TGCGCCAGCAGCTTGGGACAGGTTTCCTACGAGCAGTACTTC.

This clone has just a few counts. The chain carries TRBV2 and TRBJ2-5, with D hard to call. V was cut by 7 bases and J by 5 bases, with 11 bases left in between. The germline V gene encodes CDR1 SNHLY and CDR2 FYNNEI. The CDR3 has 12 amino acids. The CDR3 sequence: CASTELGETQYF. The CDR3 DNA sequence: TGTGCCAGCACCGAGCTGGGGGAGACCCAGTACTTC. Combining the CDR3 with reference TRBV2 and TRBJ2-5 gives the whole variable domain EPEVTQTPSHQVTQMGQEVILRCVPISNHLYFYWYRQILGQKVEFLVSFYNNEISEKSEIFDDQFSVERPDGSNFTLKIRSTKLEDSAMYFCASTELGETQYFGPGTRLLVL.

In the case of this clone: The same CDR3 also results from other DNA sequences found in this sample. The chain links TRBV29-1 to TRBJ2-5; maybe TRBD2 (5 bases). Looked up from germline, CDR1 is SQVTM and CDR2 is ANQGSEA. The length of the CDR3 is 10 residues. Trimming cost V 7 bases and J 3 bases, with 6 bases left between them. Here the CDR3 DNA reads TGCAGCGCCGGGGAAGAGACCCAGTACTTC. It is translated as CSAGEETQYF.

This chain links TRBV2 with TRBJ2-2; no clear D. Germline CDR1 is SNHLY and CDR2 is FYNNEI. The CDR3 loop spans 12 amino acids. V lost 8 bases, J lost 4 bases, and 8 bases lay in between. CDR3 in amino acids: CASGSSTGELFF. The CDR3 bases are TGTGCCAGCGGGTCGAGCACCGGGGAGCTGTTTTTT.

The CDR3 region is CASSIGIRNYGYTF. The CDR3 DNA sequence: TGTGCCAGTAGTATCGGCATCAGAAACTATGGCTACACCTTC. The chain uses TRBV19 and TRBJ1-2, with unresolved D. Trimming shortened V by 3 bases and J by 2 bases, and 10 bases separated the two germline ends. The CDR3 is 14 residues long. In germline, CDR1 is LNHDA, CDR2 SQIVND (reference sequence).

The genes are TRBV5-4 and TRBJ1-6; D not resolved. V was clipped by 0 bases and J by 10 bases, with 14 bases between them. The CDR3 totals 15 residues. Germline CDR1 SGHNT, CDR2 YYREEE (reference sequence). CDR3 protein: CASSLEGSGLSPLHF. Written as DNA, the CDR3 is TGTGCCAGCAGCTTGGAGGGTTCAGGTTTGTCACCCCTCCACTTT. The entire variable domain, with the rest obtained from reference TRBV5-4 and TRBJ1-6, is as follows: ETGVTQSPTHLIKTRGQQVTLRCSSQSGHNTVSWYQQALGQGPQFIFQYYREEENGRGNFPPRFSGLQFPNYSSELNVNALELDDSALYLCASSLEGSGLSPLHFGNGTRLTVT.

With regard to this clone: The identical CDR3 is also encoded by other nucleotide sequences in the sample. The chain links TRBV18 to TRBJ1-6, with D uncertain. The CDR3 totals 14 residues. Germline assignment: CDR1 KGHSH and CDR2 LQKENI. With 1 base removed from V and 7 bases from J, the gap between germline ends came to 8 bases. CDR3 residues: CASSPQGDNSPLHF. Written as DNA, the CDR3 is TGTGCCAGCTCACCACAGGGAGACAATTCACCCCTCCACTTT.

The chain couples TRBV14 to TRBJ1-4; no definite D call. Trimming took off 0 bases at V and 0 bases at J, with 8 bases between the two ends. CDR3 length equals 16 residues. The germline V gene has CDR1 SGHDN and CDR2 FVKESK. CDR3 nucleotides: TGTGCCAGCAGCCAAGATGCAATTGCAACTAATGAAAAACTGTTTTTT. Translated: CASSQDAIATNEKLFF.

This clone appeared a few times. Other DNA sequences in the same sample also yield this CDR3. This sequence joins TRBV30 and TRBJ1-5; 9 bases are a match to TRBD1. The CDR3 is made up of 14 amino acids. Germline trimming cut 1 base from V and 2 bases from J; bases unmatched to any gene: 0. Germline V gene sequence: CDR1 GTSNPN, CDR2 SVGIG (reference sequence). CDR3 DNA: TGTGCCTGGAGTGGGACAGGGGGCAATCAGCCCCAGCATTTT. It encodes CAWSGTGGNQPQHF.

The V and J genes are TRBV19 and TRBJ1-3; D not certain. Germline CDR1 reads LNHDA; CDR2 reads SQIVND (reference sequence). The length of the CDR3 is 13 residues. V dropped 5 bases and J dropped 3 bases, with 8 bases sitting between them. The CDR3 here is CASSPRVGNTIYF. As DNA, the CDR3 is TGTGCCAGTAGTCCACGAGTTGGAAACACCATATATTTT.

V and J are TRBV4-1 and TRBJ1-1; 9 bases align to TRBD1. CDR3 size: 15 residues. J gave up 4 bases and V 4 bases, and 7 bases lay outside the gene matches. Germline V lookup: CDR1 MGHRA, CDR2 YSYEKL. CDR3 DNA sequence: TGCGCCAGCAGCCGAGGCAGGACAGGGGTCACTGAAGCTTTCTTT. It translates to CASSRGRTGVTEAFF.

The CDR3 spells CASSPSPYEKLFF. DNA of the CDR3: TGTGCCAGCTCACCCTCCCCCTATGAAAAACTGTTTTTT. The rearrangement joins TRBV18 to TRBJ1-4; D is unresolved. Trimming stripped 3 bases from V and 6 bases from J, with 8 bases between. Germline V lookup: CDR1 KGHSH, CDR2 LQKENI. The CDR3 is made up of 13 amino acids.

As regards this clone: The same CDR3 also results from other DNA sequences found in this sample. This chain uses TRBV5-1 with TRBJ2-1; TRBD2 matches 13 bases. The CDR3 consists of 17 residues. Unmatched junction bases numbered 0, after V lost 0 bases and J lost 0 bases. Germline CDR1 SGHRS, CDR2 YFSETQ. CDR3 sequence (DNA): TGCGCCAGCAGCTTGGGACTAGCGGGAGGCTCCTACAATGAGCAGTTCTTC. It encodes CASSLGLAGGSYNEQFF.

On this clone itself: The same CDR3 is also encoded by other DNA sequences in this sample. The chain uses TRBV6-6 and TRBJ2-3; TRBD2 might be the D (5 bases). The CDR3 consists of 15 residues. Germline V CDR1 and CDR2: MNHNY, SVGAGI (reference sequence). Trimming shortened V by 6 bases and J by 2 bases, and 15 bases separated the two germline ends. DNA of the CDR3: TGTGCCAGCAGCTCTAGGACTGGTTCCACAGATACGCAGTATTTT. Amino acids: CASSSRTGSTDTQYF.

The genes are TRBV5-4 and TRBJ1-6; no reliable D call. Deletions cut 0 bases from V and 9 bases from J, with 16 bases between. The CDR3 runs to 16 residues. Looked up from germline, CDR1 is SGHNT and CDR2 is YYREEE (reference sequence). DNA for the CDR3: TGTGCCAGCAGCTTGGATAGTGTGGGGAGTACTTCACCCCTCCACTTT. Residues: CASSLDSVGSTSPLHF.

Of note for this clone: This sample also contains other DNA sequences that code for the same CDR3. The genes are TRBV7-3 and TRBJ2-2; 9 nucleotides line up with TRBD1. The ends lost 3 bases at V and 2 bases at J; junction bases unmatched: 1. Germline loops: CDR1 SGHTA, CDR2 FQGTGA. This CDR3 contains 15 residues. This CDR3 reads CASSLGQGNTGELFF. For the CDR3, the DNA is TGTGCCAGCAGCTTGGGACAGGGAAACACCGGGGAGCTGTTTTTT. Combining the CDR3 with reference TRBV7-3 and TRBJ2-2 gives the whole variable domain GAGVSQTPSNKVTEKGKYVELRCDPISGHTALYWYRQSLGQGPEFLIYFQGTGAADDSGLPNDRFFAVRPEGSVSTLKIQRTERGDSAVYLCASSLGQGNTGELFFGEGSRLTVL.

CDR3 coding DNA: TGTGCCAGCAGCTCGCAGGGACTAGCGGGGGCTGATACGCAGTATTTT. This gives the protein CASSSQGLAGADTQYF. V usage is TRBV7-2 and J usage is TRBJ2-3; 14 bases match TRBD2. CDR1 SGHTA and CDR2 FQGNSA come from the germline V gene. The CDR3 totals 16 residues. Unmatched junction bases numbered 6, after V lost 4 bases and J lost 6 bases.

The chain is built from TRBV7-2 and TRBJ1-2, with 12 bases fitting TRBD1. The CDR3 has 14 residues. Germline CDR1 SGHTA, CDR2 FQGNSA. Unmatched junction bases numbered 5, after V lost 4 bases and J lost 8 bases. CDR3 protein: CASSSGQGAWGYTF. In DNA form, the CDR3 reads TGTGCCAGCAGCTCGGGACAGGGGGCTTGGGGCTACACCTTC.

The rearrangement links TRBV11-2 to TRBJ1-1, with D tentatively TRBD1 (6 bases). Trimming removed 2 bases at V and 3 bases at J, with 19 bases between. The CDR3 spans 17 residues. Germline values: CDR1 SGHAT, CDR2 FQNNGV. This CDR3 is CASSLRGVRNLDTEAFF. The CDR3 region has the DNA TGTGCCAGCAGCTTAAGGGGGGTACGGAATTTGGACACTGAAGCTTTCTTT.

The V gene is TRBV19, the J gene TRBJ2-7; perhaps TRBD2 as D (7 bases). This CDR3 comprises 14 residues. V was trimmed by 11 bases and J by 5 bases, leaving 22 bases between them. In germline, CDR1 is LNHDA, CDR2 SQIVND (reference sequence). CDR3 DNA: TGTGCCTCCATGAGTGGGGGGGGCCCTCACGAGCAGTACTTC. This encodes CASMSGGGPHEQYF. The entire variable domain, with the rest obtained from reference TRBV19 and TRBJ2-7, is as follows: DGGITQSPKYLFRKEGQNVTLSCEQNLNHDAMYWYRQDPGQGLRLIYYSQIVNDFQKGDIAEGYSVSREKKESFPLTVTSAQKNPTAFYLCASMSGGGPHEQYFGPGTRLTVT.

Comments on this clone: This CDR3 is also generated by other DNA sequences in the sample. The CDR3 sequence: CASSLGQANEKLFF. The CDR3 DNA reads TGTGCCAGCAGCTTAGGACAGGCAAATGAAAAACTGTTTTTT. The chain employs TRBV7-9 and TRBJ1-4; a weak D match, TRBD1 (6 bases). Trimming took off 1 base at V and 5 bases at J, with 8 bases between the two ends. This CDR3 comprises 14 residues. Germline V gene sequence: CDR1 SEHNR, CDR2 FQNEAQ (reference sequence).

V and J are TRBV7-8 and TRBJ1-2, with no clear D. V lost 2 bases to trimming and J lost 7 bases, with 11 bases between them. The CDR3 sequence is 13 residues long. Per the germline V gene, CDR1 is SGHVS and CDR2 is FQNEAQ. CDR3 DNA: TGTGCCAGCAGCTTATCCGGAATGGTTGGCTACACCTTC. Translating gives CASSLSGMVGYTF.

This clone was observed once. The chain uses TRBV19 and TRBJ2-5; 7 nucleotides align to TRBD2. The J call could be wrong; TRBJ2-7 is a better fit for the DNA end. Germline CDR1 and CDR2: LNHDA and SQIVND (reference sequence). This CDR3 has 15 amino acids. CDR3 DNA sequence: TGTGCCAGTCAAAATCTGGTAAGCGGGAAGTACGAGCAGTACTTC. It is translated as CASQNLVSGKYEQYF.

This clone was recorded once. The chain joins TRBV11-2 to TRBJ2-3; D tentatively fits TRBD1 or TRBD2 (6 bases each). The germline V gene has CDR1 SGHAT and CDR2 FQNNGV. Trimming took off 1 base at V and 1 base at J, with 12 bases between the two ends. The CDR3 length is 16 residues. The CDR3 DNA reads as TGTGCCAGCAGCTTAGGGGGGGCAGGGGGCACAGATACGCAGTATTTT. It is translated as CASSLGGAGGTDTQYF.

The rearrangement uses TRBV6-5 and TRBJ2-1, with D hard to call. This CDR3 comprises 15 residues. Deletions cut 0 bases from V and 1 base from J, with 7 bases between. Germline V gene data show CDR1 as MNHEY and CDR2 as SVGAGI. The CDR3 here is CASSYSVWSYNEQFF. The DNA for the CDR3 is TGTGCCAGCAGTTACTCAGTTTGGTCCTACAATGAGCAGTTCTTC.

The chain recombines TRBV7-9 with TRBJ2-7; maybe TRBD1 (5 bases). V lost 5 bases and J 6 bases, leaving 11 bases between the germline ends. The CDR3 is 12 residues long. In germline, CDR1 is SEHNR, CDR2 FQNEAQ (reference sequence). The chain's CDR3 is CASSIQGSEQYF. For the CDR3, the DNA is TGTGCCAGCAGCATCCAGGGCTCCGAGCAGTACTTC.